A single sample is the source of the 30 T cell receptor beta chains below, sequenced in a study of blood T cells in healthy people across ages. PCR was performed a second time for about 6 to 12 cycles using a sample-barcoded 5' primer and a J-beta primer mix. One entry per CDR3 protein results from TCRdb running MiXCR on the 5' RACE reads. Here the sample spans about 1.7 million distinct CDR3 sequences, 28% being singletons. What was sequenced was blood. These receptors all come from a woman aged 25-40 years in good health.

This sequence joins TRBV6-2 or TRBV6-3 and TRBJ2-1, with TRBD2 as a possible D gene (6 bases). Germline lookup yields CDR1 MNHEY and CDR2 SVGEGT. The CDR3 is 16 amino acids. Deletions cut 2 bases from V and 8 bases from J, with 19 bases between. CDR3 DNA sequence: TGTGCCAGCAGTTACGGCCGGGGAGGAAGGTTCGATGAGCAGTTCTTC. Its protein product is CASSYGRGGRFDEQFF.

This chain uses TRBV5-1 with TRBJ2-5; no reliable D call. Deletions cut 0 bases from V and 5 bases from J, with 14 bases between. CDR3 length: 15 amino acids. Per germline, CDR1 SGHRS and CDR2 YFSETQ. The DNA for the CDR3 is TGCGCCAGCAGCTTGGACCTCACCCGACTGGAGACCCAGTACTTC. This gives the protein CASSLDLTRLETQYF.

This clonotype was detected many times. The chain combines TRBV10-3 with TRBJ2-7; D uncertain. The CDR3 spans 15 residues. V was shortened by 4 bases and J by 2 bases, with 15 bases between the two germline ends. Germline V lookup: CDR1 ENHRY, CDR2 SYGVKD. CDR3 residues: CAISGRGEAPYEQYF. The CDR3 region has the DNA TGTGCCATCAGTGGAAGAGGAGAGGCCCCCTACGAGCAGTACTTC.

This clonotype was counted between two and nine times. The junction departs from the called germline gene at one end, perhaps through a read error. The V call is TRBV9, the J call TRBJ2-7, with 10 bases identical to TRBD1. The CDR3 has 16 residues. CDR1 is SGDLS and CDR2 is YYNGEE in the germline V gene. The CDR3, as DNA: TGTGCCCGCAGCGTAGGACGAGGGACAGGGGTGAGTGAGCAGTACTTC. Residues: CARSVGRGTGVSEQYF. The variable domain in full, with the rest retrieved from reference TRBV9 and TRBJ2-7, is DSGVTQTPKHLITATGQRVTLRCSPRSGDLSVYWYQQSLDQGLQFLIQYYNGEERAKGNILERFSAQQFPDLHSELNLSSLELGDSALYFCARSVGRGTGVSEQYFGPGTRLTVT.

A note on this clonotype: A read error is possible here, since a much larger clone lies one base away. The CDR3 region has the DNA TGCAGCGTTGCTTCCAACTACTACGAGCAGTTCTTC. This gives the protein CSVASNYYEQFF. The chain recombines TRBV29-1 with TRBJ2-1; D uncertain. This CDR3 comprises 12 residues. CDR1 is SQVTM, CDR2 ANQGSEA, per germline. V lost 4 bases and J 10 bases, leaving 14 bases between the germline ends.

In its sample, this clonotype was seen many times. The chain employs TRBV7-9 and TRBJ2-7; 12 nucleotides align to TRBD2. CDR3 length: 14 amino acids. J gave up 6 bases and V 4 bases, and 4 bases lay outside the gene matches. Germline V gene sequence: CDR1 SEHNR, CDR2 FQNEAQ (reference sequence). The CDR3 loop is CASSSQGLAGEQYF. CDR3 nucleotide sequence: TGTGCCAGCAGCTCCCAGGGACTAGCGGGCGAGCAGTACTTC.

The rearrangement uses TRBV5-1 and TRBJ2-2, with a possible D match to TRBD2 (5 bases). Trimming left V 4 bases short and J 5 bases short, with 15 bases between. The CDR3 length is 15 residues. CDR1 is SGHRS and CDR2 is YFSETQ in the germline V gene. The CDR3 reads CASSPGGSLTGELFF. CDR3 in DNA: TGCGCCAGCAGCCCGGGTGGGAGCCTGACCGGGGAGCTGTTTTTT.

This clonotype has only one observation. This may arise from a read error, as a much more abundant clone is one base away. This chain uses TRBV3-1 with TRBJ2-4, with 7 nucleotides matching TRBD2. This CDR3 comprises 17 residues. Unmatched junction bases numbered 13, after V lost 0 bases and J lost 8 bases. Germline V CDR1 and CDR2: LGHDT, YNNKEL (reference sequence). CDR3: CASSQDHPGGVCDIQYF. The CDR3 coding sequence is TGTGCCAGCAGCCAAGACCACCCTGGGGGGGTTTGTGACATTCAGTACTTC.

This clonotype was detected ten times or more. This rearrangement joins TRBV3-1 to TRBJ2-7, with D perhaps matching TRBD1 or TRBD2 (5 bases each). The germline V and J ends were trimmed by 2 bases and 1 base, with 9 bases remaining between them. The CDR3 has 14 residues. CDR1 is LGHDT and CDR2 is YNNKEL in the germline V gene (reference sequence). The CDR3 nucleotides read TGTGCCAGCAGCCAACGGGGCAGTTCCTACGAGCAGTACTTC. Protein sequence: CASSQRGSSYEQYF.

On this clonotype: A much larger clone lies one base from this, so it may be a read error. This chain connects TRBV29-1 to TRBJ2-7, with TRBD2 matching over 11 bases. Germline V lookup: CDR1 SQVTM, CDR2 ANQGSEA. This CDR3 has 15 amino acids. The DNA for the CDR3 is TGCAGCGCTGAAGATCCGACTAGCGGGGTCTACGAGCAGTACTTC. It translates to CSAEDPTSGVYEQYF.

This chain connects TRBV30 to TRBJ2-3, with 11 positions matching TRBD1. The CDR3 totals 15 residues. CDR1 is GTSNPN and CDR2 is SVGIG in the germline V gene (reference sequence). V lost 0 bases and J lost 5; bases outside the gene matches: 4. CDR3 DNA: TGTGCCTGGAGTGTACATGGGACAGGGGGAGATACGCAGTATTTT. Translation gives CAWSVHGTGGDTQYF.

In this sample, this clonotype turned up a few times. DNA of the CDR3: TGCAGTGCTAGAGATAAGCGACAGGGGGGTGAAAAACTGTTTTTT. It encodes CSARDKRQGGEKLFF. The chain combines TRBV20-1 with TRBJ1-4; the match to TRBD1 covers 9 bases. The CDR3 extends over 15 amino acids. The junction had 6 bases not matched to a gene; V was cut back by 0 bases and J by 7 bases. The germline CDR1 and CDR2 sequences are DFQATT and SNEGSKA (reference sequence).

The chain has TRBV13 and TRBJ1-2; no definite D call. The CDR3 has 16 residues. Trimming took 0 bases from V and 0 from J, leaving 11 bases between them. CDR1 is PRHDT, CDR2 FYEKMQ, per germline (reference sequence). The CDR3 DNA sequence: TGTGCCAGCAGCTTAGGGTGGGCAGAGTCTAACTATGGCTACACCTTC. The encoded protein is CASSLGWAESNYGYTF.

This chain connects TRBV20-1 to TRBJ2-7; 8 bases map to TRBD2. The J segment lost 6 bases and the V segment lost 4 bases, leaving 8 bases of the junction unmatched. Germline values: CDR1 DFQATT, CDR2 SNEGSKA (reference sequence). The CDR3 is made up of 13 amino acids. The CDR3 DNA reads TGCAGTGCTATAGTGGCGGGAGGATTCGAGCAGTACTTC. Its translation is CSAIVAGGFEQYF.

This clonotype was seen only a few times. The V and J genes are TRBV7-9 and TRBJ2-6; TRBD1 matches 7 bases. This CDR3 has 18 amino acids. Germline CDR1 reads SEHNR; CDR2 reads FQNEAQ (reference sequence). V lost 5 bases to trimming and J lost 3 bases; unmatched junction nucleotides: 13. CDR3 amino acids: CASSAWDSLKGGANVLTF. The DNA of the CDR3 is TGTGCCAGCAGCGCCTGGGACAGCCTAAAGGGTGGGGCCAACGTCCTGACTTTC. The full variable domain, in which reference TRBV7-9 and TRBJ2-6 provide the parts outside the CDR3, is DTGVSQNPRHKITKRGQNVTFRCDPISEHNRLYWYRQTLGQGPEFLTYFQNEAQLEKSRLLSDRFSAERPKGSFSTLEIQRTEQGDSAMYLCASSAWDSLKGGANVLTFGAGSRLTVL.

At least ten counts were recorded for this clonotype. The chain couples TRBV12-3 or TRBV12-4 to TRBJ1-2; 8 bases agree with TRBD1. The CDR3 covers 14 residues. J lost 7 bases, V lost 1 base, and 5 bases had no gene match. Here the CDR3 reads CASSLVQGAFGYTF. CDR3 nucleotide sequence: TGTGCCAGCAGTTTAGTCCAGGGGGCGTTTGGCTACACCTTC.

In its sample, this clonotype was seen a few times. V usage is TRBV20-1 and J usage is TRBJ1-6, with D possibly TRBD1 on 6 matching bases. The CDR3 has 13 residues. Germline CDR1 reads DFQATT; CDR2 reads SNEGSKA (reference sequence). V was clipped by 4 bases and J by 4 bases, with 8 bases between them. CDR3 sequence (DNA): TGCAGTGCTAAGGACAGATATAATTCACCCCTCCACTTT. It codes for CSAKDRYNSPLHF.

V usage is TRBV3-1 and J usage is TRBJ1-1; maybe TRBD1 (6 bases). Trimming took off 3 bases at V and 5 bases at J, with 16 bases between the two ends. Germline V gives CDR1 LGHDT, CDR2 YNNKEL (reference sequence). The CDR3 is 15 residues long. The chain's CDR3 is CASSQEILGGTEAFF. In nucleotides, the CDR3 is TGTGCCAGCAGCCAGGAGATCCTAGGGGGAACTGAAGCTTTCTTT.

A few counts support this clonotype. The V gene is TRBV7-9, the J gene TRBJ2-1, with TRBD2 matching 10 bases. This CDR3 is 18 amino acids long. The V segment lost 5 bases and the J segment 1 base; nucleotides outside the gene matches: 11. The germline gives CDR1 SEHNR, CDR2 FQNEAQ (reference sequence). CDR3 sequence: CASSPRNLAGESYNEQFF. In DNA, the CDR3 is TGTGCCAGCAGCCCGCGAAATCTAGCGGGGGAATCCTACAATGAGCAGTTCTTC.

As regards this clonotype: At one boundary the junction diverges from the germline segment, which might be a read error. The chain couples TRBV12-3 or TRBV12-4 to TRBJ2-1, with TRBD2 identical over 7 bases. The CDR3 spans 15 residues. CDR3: CVSSPRTSSYNEQFF. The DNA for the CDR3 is TGTGTCAGCAGTCCCCGGACTAGCTCCTACAATGAGCAGTTCTTC.

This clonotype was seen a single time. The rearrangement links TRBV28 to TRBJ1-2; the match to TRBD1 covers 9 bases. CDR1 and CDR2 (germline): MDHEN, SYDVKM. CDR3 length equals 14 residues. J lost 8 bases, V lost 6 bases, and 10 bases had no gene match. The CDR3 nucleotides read TGTGCCAGCAGCTACTCCGGGACAGGGACGGGCTACACCTTC. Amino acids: CASSYSGTGTGYTF.

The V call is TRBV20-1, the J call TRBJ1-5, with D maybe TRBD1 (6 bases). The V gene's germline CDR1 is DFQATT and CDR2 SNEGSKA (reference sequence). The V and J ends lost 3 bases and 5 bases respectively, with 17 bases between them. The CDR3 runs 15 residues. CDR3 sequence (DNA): TGCAGTGCTAGTATTTTAGGGGACATCTATCAGCCCCAGCATTTT. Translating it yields CSASILGDIYQPQHF.

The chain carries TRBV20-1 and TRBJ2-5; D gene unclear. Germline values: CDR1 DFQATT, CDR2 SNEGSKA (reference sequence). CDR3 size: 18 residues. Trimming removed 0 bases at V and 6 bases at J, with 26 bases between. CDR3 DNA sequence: TGCAGTGCTAGAGAACAGCCTGTTGTTACCTTGGACCTAAAGACCCAGTACTTC. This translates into CSAREQPVVTLDLKTQYF.

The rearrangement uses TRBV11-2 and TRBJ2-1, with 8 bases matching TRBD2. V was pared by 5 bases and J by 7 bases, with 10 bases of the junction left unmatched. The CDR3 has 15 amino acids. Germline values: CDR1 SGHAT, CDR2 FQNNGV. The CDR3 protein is CASSGRSGRNNEQFF. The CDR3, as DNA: TGTGCCAGCAGCGGGAGGAGCGGGAGAAATAATGAGCAGTTCTTC.

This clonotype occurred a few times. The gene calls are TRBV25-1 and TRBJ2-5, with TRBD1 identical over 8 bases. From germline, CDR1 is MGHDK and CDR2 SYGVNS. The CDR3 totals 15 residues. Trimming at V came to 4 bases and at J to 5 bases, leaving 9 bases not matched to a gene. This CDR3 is CASSGGQGSLETQYF. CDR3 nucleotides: TGTGCCAGCAGTGGCGGACAGGGAAGCCTGGAGACCCAGTACTTC.

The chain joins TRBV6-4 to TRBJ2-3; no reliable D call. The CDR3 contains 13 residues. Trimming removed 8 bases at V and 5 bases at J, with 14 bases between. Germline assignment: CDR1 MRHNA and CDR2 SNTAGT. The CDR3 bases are TGTGCCAGCTCGACCACCAACTTAGATACGCAGTATTTT. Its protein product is CASSTTNLDTQYF.

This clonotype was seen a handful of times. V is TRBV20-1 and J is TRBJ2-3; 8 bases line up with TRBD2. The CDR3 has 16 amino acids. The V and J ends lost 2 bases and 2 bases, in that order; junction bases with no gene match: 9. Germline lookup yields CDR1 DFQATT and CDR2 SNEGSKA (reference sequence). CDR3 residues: CSARHTSGGTTDTQYF. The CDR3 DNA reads TGCAGTGCTAGACATACTAGCGGTGGAACCACAGATACGCAGTATTTT.

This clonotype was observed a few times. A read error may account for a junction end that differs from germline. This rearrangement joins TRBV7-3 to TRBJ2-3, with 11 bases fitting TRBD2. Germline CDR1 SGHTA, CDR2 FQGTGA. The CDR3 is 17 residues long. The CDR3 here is CTSSYSGGDPSTDTQYF. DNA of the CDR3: TGTACCAGCAGCTATAGCGGGGGGGACCCTAGCACAGATACGCAGTATTTT.

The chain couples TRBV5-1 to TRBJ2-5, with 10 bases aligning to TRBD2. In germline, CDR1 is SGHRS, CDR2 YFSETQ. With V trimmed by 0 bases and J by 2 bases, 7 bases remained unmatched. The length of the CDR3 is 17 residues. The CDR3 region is CASSLEAGGPTQETQYF. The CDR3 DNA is TGCGCCAGCAGCTTGGAAGCGGGGGGGCCTACACAAGAGACCCAGTACTTC.

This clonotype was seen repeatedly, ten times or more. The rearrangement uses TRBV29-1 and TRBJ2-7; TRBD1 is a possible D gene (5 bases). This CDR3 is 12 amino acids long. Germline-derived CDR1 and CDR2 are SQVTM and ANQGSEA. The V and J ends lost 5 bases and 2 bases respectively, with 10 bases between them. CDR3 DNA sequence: TGCAGCGTTCTTGCAGGGCCCTACGAGCAGTACTTC. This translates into CSVLAGPYEQYF.